The 11 T cell receptor beta chains reported below all come from one sample, sequenced in a study of a mutant IDH1 vaccine in newly diagnosed glioma. Profiling relied on immunoSEQ multiplex PCR, and the TCRdb table lists in-frame clones only, not all of them. The sample has some 70,000 clones, over 75% seen once. These receptors have no known antigen. Time point: week 23, last vaccination. All doses held 300 ug of mutant IDH1 20-mer peptide, with topical imiquimod. The specimen comprised PBMCs, sampled from a glioma patient whose treatment included an IDH1 peptide vaccine. These receptors all stem from a man aged 18 to 29 with glioma.

This chain connects TRBV4-3 to TRBJ1-5; D call uncertain. The V end lost 5 bases, the J end lost 0 bases, and 11 bases lay between the germline ends. The V gene's germline CDR1 is LGHNA and CDR2 YSLEER. This CDR3 region has 15 residues. CDR3 loop: CASSSRYASNQPQHF. CDR3 DNA: TGCGCCAGCAGCTCTCGGTATGCTAGCAATCAGCCCCAGCATTTT.

The CDR3 sequence is CASSPSRQEAYGYTF. The CDR3, as DNA: TGTGCCAGCAGCCCCTCGCGACAGGAAGCCTATGGCTACACCTTC. This chain uses TRBV7-2 with TRBJ1-2; D might be TRBD1 (6 bases). This CDR3 has 15 amino acids. Trimming stripped 5 bases from V and 4 bases from J, with 17 bases between. CDR1 and CDR2 from the germline V gene are SGHTA and FQGNSA.

The chain employs TRBV7-3 and TRBJ1-6, with D possibly matching TRBD1 (6 bases). Germline V gene sequence: CDR1 SGHTA, CDR2 FQGTGA. The CDR3 totals 16 residues. With 5 bases removed from V and 7 bases from J, the gap between germline ends came to 18 bases. The CDR3 region is CASSREGAGGNSPLHF. The DNA of the CDR3 is TGTGCCAGCAGCCGGGAAGGTGCGGGGGGCAATTCACCCCTCCACTTT.

The chain has TRBV4-2 and TRBJ1-1; D gene ambiguous. Deletions cut 2 bases from V and 1 base from J, with 8 bases between. This CDR3 comprises 14 residues. The germline V gene has CDR1 LGHNA and CDR2 YNFKEQ. CDR3 sequence: CASSQTKGNTEAFF. For the CDR3, the DNA is TGTGCCAGCAGCCAAACGAAAGGGAACACTGAAGCTTTCTTT.

The chain has TRBV25-1 and TRBJ2-1; D is ambiguous. Trimming stripped 4 bases from V and 2 bases from J, with 6 bases between. The CDR3 is 13 amino acids. CDR1 and CDR2 from the germline V gene are MGHDK and SYGVNS. The CDR3 nucleotides are TGTGCCAGCAGTGTGGGGACCTACAATGAGCAGTTCTTC. Its protein product is CASSVGTYNEQFF.

The chain is built from TRBV30 and TRBJ2-3; TRBD2 might be the D (5 bases). Germline lookup yields CDR1 GTSNPN and CDR2 SVGIG (reference sequence). The V gene lost 0 bases and the J gene lost 9 bases, with 16 bases spanning the gap. There are 14 residues in the CDR3. Here the CDR3 reads CAWSVAVHRGTQYF. As DNA, the CDR3 is TGTGCCTGGAGTGTAGCGGTCCACAGAGGGACGCAGTATTTT.

The V call is TRBV5-5, the J call TRBJ1-1; 9 nucleotides agree with TRBD1. The CDR3 totals 16 residues. Unmatched junction bases numbered 8, after V lost 2 bases and J lost 3 bases. Germline V gene lookup returns CDR1 SGHKS and CDR2 YYEKEE (reference sequence). The CDR3 sequence: CASSFLTGGGYTEAFF. The CDR3 nucleotides read TGTGCCAGCAGCTTCCTTACAGGGGGCGGGTACACTGAAGCTTTCTTT.

The V and J genes are TRBV30 and TRBJ1-6; the D is unclear. Germline V gene lookup returns CDR1 GTSNPN and CDR2 SVGIG (reference sequence). The V and J ends lost 0 bases and 5 bases respectively, with 8 bases between them. This CDR3 has 14 residues. This chain's CDR3 is CAWSVTIDNSPLHF. CDR3 coding DNA: TGTGCCTGGAGTGTGACAATAGATAATTCACCCCTCCACTTT. Looking up the rest from reference TRBV30 and TRBJ1-6 gives the full variable domain: SQTIHQWPATLVQPVGSPLSLECTVEGTSNPNLYWYRQAAGRGLQLLFYSVGIGQISSEVPQNLSASRPQDRQFILSSKKLLLSDSGFYLCAWSVTIDNSPLHFGNGTRLTVT.

In the case of this clone: Germline is not matched at one junction end, which may reflect a read error. The CDR3 DNA sequence: TGTGCCAGCTCACCGTCGAGACAGGGGGCCCCACGGGGAATCTTT. Translated, it gives CASSPSRQGAPRGIF. The chain has TRBV18 and TRBJ1-1; 10 bases fit TRBD1. CDR3 length: 15 amino acids. The germline gives CDR1 KGHSH, CDR2 LQKENI.

CDR3 sequence (DNA): TGTGCCAGCAGCTTCTCAGGGGTGTCGCCCTATGGCTACACCTTC. Amino acid sequence: CASSFSGVSPYGYTF. The chain uses TRBV5-4 and TRBJ1-2; a possible D gene is TRBD1 (6 bases). The germline V and J ends were trimmed by 2 bases and 4 bases, with 15 bases remaining between them. CDR3 length: 15 amino acids. Germline V lookup: CDR1 SGHNT, CDR2 YYREEE (reference sequence).

This clone has only a few counts. The chain combines TRBV4-1 with TRBJ1-4, with a tentative D call TRBD1 (6 bases). Germline loops: CDR1 MGHRA, CDR2 YSYEKL. The CDR3 runs to 16 residues. The V end lost 6 bases, the J end lost 0 bases, and 14 bases lay between the germline ends. The CDR3, as DNA: TGCGCCAGCAGGGGGGGGCCAGAGGCAACTAATGAAAAACTGTTTTTT. As protein: CASRGGPEATNEKLFF.